This TCR beta chain was documented in a study of control samples from healthy donors and cancer patients. This CDR3 is 14 amino acids long. CDR1 is SGHRS and CDR2 is YFSETQ in the germline V gene. Trimming removed 7 bases from V and 3 bases from J, with 13 bases in between. Clones were sequenced by immunoSEQ multiplex PCR, and TCRdb holds only the in-frame ones, with some missing. Here the sample spans 150,000 to 200,000 clones, roughly 92% being singletons. The gene calls are TRBV5-1 and TRBJ2-2; D gene ambiguous. The receptor's source is a young man in good health. Sequencing used blood. CDR3 sequence: CASSAASYTGELFF. CDR3 coding DNA: TGCGCCAGCTCGGCGGCCTCTTACACCGGGGAGCTGTTTTTT. The full variable domain, completed using reference TRBV5-1 and TRBJ2-2, is KAGVTQTPRYLIKTRGQQVTLSCSPISGHRSVSWYQQTPGQGLQFLFEYFSETQRNKGNFPGRFSGRQFSNSRSEMNVSTLELGDSALYLCASSAASYTGELFFGEGSRLTVL.